This passage covers 17 T cell receptor beta chains from one sample sequenced in a study of PD-1 blockade in classical Hodgkin lymphoma. Time point given: cycle 4 day 1 (C4D1), after more than 5 weeks of nivolumab. Every patient relapsed after autologous stem cell transplantation, and brentuximab vedotin exposure varied. The assay was immunoSEQ multiplex PCR, and TCRdb's table has in-frame clones only and misses some. The sample lists 25,000 to 35,000 clones; approximately 68% were seen once. The material sequenced was peripheral blood mononuclear cells (PBMCs), taken before the fourth cycle of nivolumab. The receptors originated from a human donor with classical Hodgkin lymphoma.

The chain combines TRBV5-1 with TRBJ1-1, with D maybe TRBD1 (5 bases). The V and J ends lost 3 bases and 4 bases respectively, with 19 bases between them. CDR3 size: 16 residues. The germline CDR1 and CDR2 sequences are SGHRS and YFSETQ. This CDR3 is CASSSQGDRKGTEAFF. In nucleotides, the CDR3 is TGCGCCAGCAGCTCTCAAGGCGACAGAAAAGGCACTGAAGCTTTCTTT.

This clone was detected only once. J is TRBJ2-7 and V is TRBV7-2; 9 bases fit TRBD1. The CDR3 contains 14 residues. V gave up 1 base and J gave up 7 bases; unmatched junction bases: 5. Looked up from germline, CDR1 is SGHTA and CDR2 is FQGNSA. CDR3 DNA sequence: TGTGCCAGCAGCTTAGGTATGACAGGGGGTGAGCAGTACTTC. It encodes CASSLGMTGGEQYF.

This clone was observed once. The chain employs TRBV15 and TRBJ2-7; TRBD1 agrees at 8 bases. The CDR3 contains 15 residues. J was trimmed by 3 bases and V by 1 base; bases with no gene match: 5. The V gene's germline CDR1 is LNHNV and CDR2 YYDKDF (reference sequence). The CDR3 coding sequence is TGTGCCACCAGCAGAGGACAGGGGACCCGCTACGAGCAGTACTTC. Amino acids: CATSRGQGTRYEQYF. Variable domain in full (rest from reference TRBV15 and TRBJ2-7): DAMVIQNPRYQVTQFGKPVTLSCSQTLNHNVMYWYQQKSSQAPKLLFHYYDKDFNNEADTPDNFQSRRPNTSFCFLDIRSPGLGDTAMYLCATSRGQGTRYEQYFGPGTRLTVT.

This clone has only a few counts. The chain has TRBV30 and TRBJ2-1; D gene ambiguous. This CDR3 region has 14 residues. Between the trimmed V and J ends, which lost 7 bases and 2 bases, there was a span of 15 bases. In germline, CDR1 is GTSNPN, CDR2 SVGIG (reference sequence). The CDR3 loop is CALMGPSTYNEQFF. The CDR3 DNA reads as TGTGCCTTAATGGGCCCTTCCACCTACAATGAGCAGTTCTTC.

The V gene is TRBV29-1, the J gene TRBJ2-7; D unresolved. The V end lost 1 base, the J end lost 3 bases, and 13 bases lay between the germline ends. This CDR3 region has 14 residues. Germline V lookup: CDR1 SQVTM, CDR2 ANQGSEA. In DNA form, the CDR3 reads TGCAGCGTTGAAGGTCAGGAGCGCGACTACGAGCAGTACTTC. Its protein is CSVEGQERDYEQYF.

The chain has TRBV9 and TRBJ2-4; D may be TRBD1 (6 bases). V was shortened by 6 bases and J by 6 bases, with 13 bases between the two germline ends. Germline CDR1 is SGDLS and CDR2 is YYNGEE. The CDR3 has 13 amino acids. The CDR3 nucleotides are TGTGCCAGCACTCGGACAGACTTAAACATTCAGTACTTC. Protein product: CASTRTDLNIQYF.

This clone was recorded a few times. The chain has TRBV15 and TRBJ2-1, with D possibly TRBD2 on 6 matching bases. V lost 3 bases, J lost 5 bases, and 14 bases lay in between. Germline V gene sequence: CDR1 LNHNV, CDR2 YYDKDF (reference sequence). The CDR3 has 15 residues. The CDR3 reads CATSSSRGLDNEQFF. CDR3 in DNA: TGTGCCACCAGCAGCTCTAGGGGACTCGACAATGAGCAGTTCTTC.

The chain couples TRBV6-1 to TRBJ2-7; 10 bases fit TRBD1. The CDR3 runs to 16 residues. Germline V CDR1 and CDR2: MNHNS, SASEGT. The V gene end was trimmed by 3 bases and the J gene end by 3 bases; junction bases not matched to a gene: 8. The CDR3 bases are TGTGCCAGCAGTGACGAGGACAGGGGGTACATCTACGAGCAGTACTTC. Protein product: CASSDEDRGYIYEQYF.

The chain has TRBV5-1 and TRBJ1-3, with TRBD1 matching over 7 bases. The CDR3 covers 16 residues. Germline loops: CDR1 SGHRS, CDR2 YFSETQ. Losses at the gene ends were 0 bases for V and 0 bases for J; bases not matched to a gene: 3. The CDR3: CASSLAGTDSGNTIYF. CDR3 nucleotide sequence: TGCGCCAGCAGCTTGGCAGGGACAGACTCTGGAAACACCATATATTTT.

This clone occurred a few times. V is TRBV28 and J is TRBJ2-1; 11 bases agree with TRBD2. Germline CDR1 MDHEN, CDR2 SYDVKM. This CDR3 contains 16 residues. Germline trimming cut 5 bases from V and 9 bases from J; bases unmatched to any gene: 12. The CDR3 protein is CASSTQIAGGPFEQFF. The CDR3 region has the DNA TGTGCCAGCAGTACCCAGATAGCGGGAGGGCCGTTTGAGCAGTTCTTC. The whole variable domain, filled in from reference TRBV28 and TRBJ2-1, reads DVKVTQSSRYLVKRTGEKVFLECVQDMDHENMFWYRQDPGLGLRLIYFSYDVKMKEKGDIPEGYSVSREKKERFSLILESASTNQTSMYLCASSTQIAGGPFEQFFGPGTRLTVL.

V and J are TRBV7-9 and TRBJ1-2, with D unresolved. V was pared by 0 bases and J by 1 base, with 3 bases between. The CDR3 has 13 residues. Germline values: CDR1 SEHNR, CDR2 FQNEAQ (reference sequence). CDR3 amino acids: CASSLASNYGYTF. The CDR3 nucleotides are TGTGCCAGCAGCTTAGCAAGTAACTATGGCTACACCTTC. Variable domain in full (rest from reference TRBV7-9 and TRBJ1-2): DTGVSQNPRHKITKRGQNVTFRCDPISEHNRLYWYRQTLGQGPEFLTYFQNEAQLEKSRLLSDRFSAERPKGSFSTLEIQRTEQGDSAMYLCASSLASNYGYTFGSGTRLTVV.

This rearrangement joins TRBV2 to TRBJ1-2; D is undetermined. This CDR3 is 13 amino acids long. The V and J ends lost 7 bases and 2 bases respectively, with 11 bases between them. CDR1 and CDR2 from the germline V gene are SNHLY and FYNNEI. The CDR3 coding sequence is TGTGCCAGCACCTCGGGCGCAAACTATGGCTACACCTTC. This codes for CASTSGANYGYTF.

The chain couples TRBV5-1 to TRBJ2-7, with D perhaps being TRBD1 or TRBD2 (5 bases each). CDR3 size: 14 residues. V was shortened by 7 bases and J by 5 bases, with 19 bases between the two germline ends. Germline lookup yields CDR1 SGHRS and CDR2 YFSETQ. The CDR3 DNA reads as TGCGCCAGCGACAACGGCTTCCGGGACGACGAGCAGTACTTC. As protein: CASDNGFRDDEQYF.

The chain uses TRBV4-1 and TRBJ1-4, with D maybe TRBD1 (5 bases). This CDR3 has 17 amino acids. Trimming stripped 1 base from V and 7 bases from J, with 19 bases between. CDR1 and CDR2 (germline): MGHRA, YSYEKL. The CDR3 DNA reads TGCGCCAGCAGCCAAGCCCCGGACATAACGTCTAGTGAAAAACTGTTTTTT. Its translation: CASSQAPDITSSEKLFF.

V is TRBV19 and J is TRBJ2-7; D gene unclear. The CDR3 has 12 amino acids. The germline gives CDR1 LNHDA, CDR2 SQIVND (reference sequence). Trimming shortened V by 5 bases and J by 0 bases, and 5 bases separated the two germline ends. The CDR3 bases are TGTGCCAGTAGTCATAGCTCCTACGAGCAGTACTTC. It specifies CASSHSSYEQYF.

CDR3 loop: CASSETENSNQPQHF. For the CDR3, the DNA is TGTGCCAGCAGCGAGACGGAAAATAGCAATCAGCCCCAGCATTTT. The gene calls are TRBV5-5 and TRBJ1-5; no reliable D call. CDR1 SGHKS and CDR2 YYEKEE come from the germline V gene (reference sequence). With 4 bases removed from V and 0 bases from J, the gap between germline ends came to 11 bases. CDR3 size: 15 residues.

The chain combines TRBV6-5 with TRBJ2-6, with 9 nucleotides matching TRBD2. Germline lookup yields CDR1 MNHEY and CDR2 SVGAGI. Trimming removed 8 bases from V and 2 bases from J; junction bases left unmatched: 4. CDR3 length: 15 residues. The CDR3 protein is CASEGLATGANVLTF. The DNA of the CDR3 is TGTGCCAGCGAGGGACTAGCCACTGGGGCCAACGTCCTGACTTTC.